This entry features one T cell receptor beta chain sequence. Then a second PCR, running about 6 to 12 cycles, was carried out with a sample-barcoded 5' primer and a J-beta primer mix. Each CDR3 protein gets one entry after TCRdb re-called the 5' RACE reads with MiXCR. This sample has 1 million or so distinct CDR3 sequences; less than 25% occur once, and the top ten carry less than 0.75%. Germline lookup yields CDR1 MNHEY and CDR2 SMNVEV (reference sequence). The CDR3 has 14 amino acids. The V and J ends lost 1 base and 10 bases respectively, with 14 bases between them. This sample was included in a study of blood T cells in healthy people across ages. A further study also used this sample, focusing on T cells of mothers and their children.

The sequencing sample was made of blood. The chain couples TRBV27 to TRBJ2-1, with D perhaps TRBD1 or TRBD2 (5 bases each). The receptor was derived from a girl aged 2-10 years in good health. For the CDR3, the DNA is TGTGCCAGCAGTTTATGGGACCAGGGTAAAGAGCAGTTCTTC. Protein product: CASSLWDQGKEQFF.